Following are 9 T cell receptor beta chains from one sample sequenced in a study of T-cell reconstitution after alpha-beta-depleted transplantation in children. Researchers prepared the TCRbeta library using unique molecular identifiers, the study reports. In TCRdb, the PCR reads were re-called with MiXCR into one record per CDR3 protein. The sample records fewer than 150,000 distinct CDR3 sequences, roughly 9% being singletons. The sample in question was PBMCs, mostly from graft donor cells, obtained 180 days after TCRalphabeta/CD19-depleted stem cell transplant. These receptor sequences come from a girl less than two years old who had a stem cell transplant for combined immunodeficiency, so the T cells may come from the graft donor.

As regards this clonotype: Because it lacks the conserved phenylalanine or tryptophan at the end, this CDR3 is likely a read error. CDR3 region: CSVAGRMNNEQFS. The CDR3, as DNA: TGCAGCGTTGCGGGGCGGATGAACAATGAGCAGTTCTCC. The chain couples TRBV29-1 to TRBJ2-1, with D perhaps TRBD1 or TRBD2 (5 bases each). CDR3 length equals 13 residues. Germline CDR1 SQVTM, CDR2 ANQGSEA. The ends were cut back, 4 bases at V and 5 bases at J, with 12 bases in the middle.

The sample holds a few counts of this clonotype. This chain joins TRBV4-3 and TRBJ2-5, with no clear D. CDR1 and CDR2 (germline): LGHNA, YSLEER. V shed 2 bases and J shed 4 bases, with 8 bases lying between them. This CDR3 region has 13 residues. CDR3 residues: CASSQPPGETQYF. In DNA form, the CDR3 reads TGCGCCAGCAGCCAACCCCCGGGAGAGACCCAGTACTTC.

This clonotype has ten or more counts. The chain carries TRBV5-1 and TRBJ2-1, with D maybe TRBD2 (6 bases). V was trimmed by 4 bases and J by 0 bases, leaving 11 bases between them. This CDR3 comprises 15 residues. Germline V gives CDR1 SGHRS, CDR2 YFSETQ. CDR3 protein: CASSPGTLSYNEQFF. CDR3 sequence (DNA): TGCGCCAGCAGCCCCGGGACTCTCTCCTACAATGAGCAGTTCTTC.

The gene calls are TRBV18 and TRBJ2-2; TRBD1 agrees at 7 bases. In germline, CDR1 is KGHSH, CDR2 LQKENI. This CDR3 is 16 amino acids long. The V gene end was trimmed by 3 bases and the J gene end by 2 bases; junction bases not matched to a gene: 6. For the CDR3, the DNA is TGTGCCAGCTCACCGTTGGGACAGACTAACACCGGGGAGCTGTTTTTT. Amino acids: CASSPLGQTNTGELFF.

This clonotype has at least ten counts. The rearrangement uses TRBV18 and TRBJ2-3; D not resolved. Trimming removed 4 bases at V and 2 bases at J, with 13 bases between. CDR1 KGHSH and CDR2 LQKENI come from the germline V gene. This CDR3 has 15 residues. CDR3 DNA: TGTGCCAGCTCACGACTTTGGGCATCCACAGATACGCAGTATTTT. Translating it yields CASSRLWASTDTQYF.

DNA of the CDR3: TGCGCCAGCAGCTTCAGGGAAGAGACCCAGTACTTC. Its translation is CASSFREETQYF. J is TRBJ2-5 and V is TRBV5-1, with D possibly TRBD1 on 5 matching bases. V shed 2 bases and J shed 3 bases, with 5 bases lying between them. The germline CDR1 and CDR2 sequences are SGHRS and YFSETQ. The CDR3 sequence is 12 residues long. Looking up the rest from reference TRBV5-1 and TRBJ2-5 gives the full variable domain: KAGVTQTPRYLIKTRGQQVTLSCSPISGHRSVSWYQQTPGQGLQFLFEYFSETQRNKGNFPGRFSGRQFSNSRSEMNVSTLELGDSALYLCASSFREETQYFGPGTRLLVL.

V and J are TRBV20-1 and TRBJ2-7; D is possibly TRBD2 (5 bases). V lost 3 bases to trimming and J lost 2 bases, with 14 bases between them. Germline CDR1 DFQATT, CDR2 SNEGSKA (reference sequence). The CDR3 has 14 residues. The CDR3 DNA sequence: TGCAGTGCTAGCTCGGGGTTCGGACCCTACGAGCAGTACTTC. This codes for CSASSGFGPYEQYF.

This sequence joins TRBV3-1 and TRBJ1-1; 7 bases line up with TRBD1. V was pared by 6 bases and J by 1 base, with 5 bases of the junction left unmatched. In germline, CDR1 is LGHDT, CDR2 YNNKEL (reference sequence). This CDR3 has 14 residues. The DNA of the CDR3 is TGTGCCAGCAGACCGACAGGGCGGAACACTGAAGCTTTCTTT. This codes for CASRPTGRNTEAFF.

This clonotype occurred a few times. The chain has TRBV4-3 and TRBJ2-2, with a possible D match to TRBD1 (6 bases). Trimming took off 1 base at V and 8 bases at J, with 8 bases between the two ends. Germline values: CDR1 LGHNA, CDR2 YSLEER. This CDR3 comprises 13 residues. The CDR3 region has the DNA TGCGCCAGCAGCCAAGCCGGGACAGGGGAGCTGTTTTTT. Translation: CASSQAGTGELFF.